This TCR beta chain is from a study of lymphopenia after photon versus proton radiotherapy. Broader study findings: A bigger post-nadir fall in TCR diversity correlated inversely with survival time in deceased patients. Relative stability marked proton patients; photon patients lost diversity and naive cells. Post-nadir diversity loss with photons came from oligoclonal expansion, particularly CD8+ Temra cells.

A note on this clone: Its matching antigen is unknown.

Looked up from germline, CDR1 is MNHEY and CDR2 is SMNVEV (reference sequence). The V end was cut by 3 bases, the J end by 0 bases, with 12 bases between. The CDR3 spans 15 residues. TCRdb's table, derived via immunoSEQ multiplex PCR, lists solely in-frame clones and lacks some. The sample records about 17,000 clones, more than 65% being singletons. The TCR comes from a man between 65 and 85 years old with pancreatic cancer. The sequencing here drew on peripheral blood, taken from a patient treated with proton-based radiotherapy. The chain couples TRBV27 to TRBJ2-7; D is tentatively TRBD1 or TRBD2 (5 bases each). This CDR3 is CASSFRDVASYEQYF. Written as DNA, the CDR3 is TGTGCCAGCAGTTTTAGGGACGTTGCCTCCTACGAGCAGTACTTC.